The rows below give T cell receptor beta chains drawn from one sample of a study of blood T cell repertoires in COVID-19. Method: immunoSEQ multiplex PCR; TCRdb's copy keeps in-frame clones and lacks some. Of approximately 270,000 clones in the sample, more than 80% were seen once. The sequencing input was PBMCs or T cells enriched from blood (not recorded which). Receptors were obtained from a woman younger than 45 with acute COVID-19. Each CDR3 is given with its conserved first and last residue. D genes are given only for firm matches. Clone size is given for some rows only: seen once, a few or many times, or a class if the clone is expanded.

v_gene	abundance	j_gene	d_gene	CDR3nt	CDR3aa
TRBV9	NA	TRBJ1-2	NA	TGTGCCAGCAGCTCAGAGGCGGGGGTGGGCTACACCTTC	CASSSEAGVGYTF
TRBV10-2	NA	TRBJ2-1	TRBD2	TGCGCCAGCAGTCCCGGGACTAGCAATGAGCAGTTCTTC	CASSPGTSNEQFF
TRBV4-1	NA	TRBJ2-2	TRBD2	TGCGCCAGCAGGCCAGACACCGGGACTAGTTCCACCGGGGAGCTGTTTTTT	CASRPDTGTSSTGELFF
TRBV5-5	NA	TRBJ1-5	NA	TGTGCCAGCAGCTTGGGGTCTCCTCAAAATGTCAGGTTGGGCAATCAGCCCCAGCATTTT	CASSLGSPQNVRLGNQPQHF
TRBV6-5	NA	TRBJ2-1	NA	TGTGCCAGCAGAGACGGACAATCCAACAATGAGCAGTTCTTC	CASRDGQSNNEQFF
TRBV7-9	NA	TRBJ2-7	NA	TGTGCCAGCAGCTCCCCAATCCTAGAGGGTCCTTCCTACGAGCAGTACTTC	CASSSPILEGPSYEQYF
TRBV27	NA	TRBJ2-7	NA	TGTGCCAGCAGTTTGGTCCCGAAGGGGGAGCAGTACTTC	CASSLVPKGEQYF
TRBV25-1	once	TRBJ2-7	NA	TGTGCCAGCAGTGAAGGGGGGATTGCCTACGAGCAGTACTTC	CASSEGGIAYEQYF
TRBV7-9	NA	TRBJ2-1	TRBD2	TGTGCCAGCAGCTTAGGAGGACTAGCGGGTCTCTACAATGAGCAGTTCTTC	CASSLGGLAGLYNEQFF
TRBV19	NA	TRBJ2-1	TRBD2	TGTGCCAGTAGTTCGGTAGCGGGAGCAAATGAGCAGTTCTTC	CASSSVAGANEQFF
TRBV19	NA	TRBJ2-7	TRBD1	TGTGCCAGTAGTATAGTGGGACAGCGAGGGGACGAGCAGTACTTC	CASSIVGQRGDEQYF
TRBV11-3	NA	TRBJ1-5	NA	TGTGCCAGCAGCTTAGATGAGGTGAGCAATCAGCCCCAGCATTTT	CASSLDEVSNQPQHF
TRBV27	NA	TRBJ2-7	TRBD2	TGTGCCAGCAGTTTAAAGGGACTAGCGGAGGTAGGGTACTCCTACGAGCAGTACTTC	CASSLKGLAEVGYSYEQYF
TRBV27	once	TRBJ2-2	TRBD2	TGTGCCAGCAGTTTGCAAATCCGTAGCGGGAGGGACCCCGGGGAGCTGTTTTTT	CASSLQIRSGRDPGELFF
TRBV10-3	NA	TRBJ2-3	NA	TGTGCCATCAGAGCCGAGTCCACAGATACGCAGTATTTT	CAIRAESTDTQYF
TRBV24-1	NA	TRBJ2-1	NA	TGTGCCACCAGTTCTTCGAATGAGCAGTTCTTC	CATSSSNEQFF
TRBV3-1/TRBV3-2	NA	TRBJ2-1	NA	TGTGCCAGCAGCCCCTATGGTCGGGAGTTTAGTAATGAGCAGTTCTTC	CASSPYGREFSNEQFF
TRBV5-1	NA	TRBJ1-2	TRBD1	TGCGCCAGCAGCTTGGCCCGGGACAGGGACGGCTACACCTTC	CASSLARDRDGYTF
TRBV7-9	NA	TRBJ2-7	TRBD1	TGTGCCAGCAGCCCCGGACAGGGGCCGACCCTTCAGTACTTC	CASSPGQGPTLQYF
TRBV28	NA	TRBJ1-2	NA	TGTGCCAGCAGTTTAACCGACAGTAACTATGGCTACACCTTC	CASSLTDSNYGYTF
TRBV13	NA	TRBJ2-1	TRBD1	TGTGCCAGCAGATATACAGGGGGCACCTACAATGAGCAGTTCTTC	CASRYTGGTYNEQFF
TRBV7-2	NA	TRBJ1-1	NA	TGTGCCAGCAGTCTGCATTTGGCGAACACTGAAGCTTTCTTT	CASSLHLANTEAFF
TRBV30	NA	TRBJ1-2	NA	TGTGCCTGGAGTGGGACAGCCATTAACTATGGCTACACCTTC	CAWSGTAINYGYTF
TRBV27	once	TRBJ2-3	TRBD2	TGTGCCAGCAGAAACACCGGGACTAGCGGCCTCACAGATACGCAGTATTTT	CASRNTGTSGLTDTQYF
TRBV27	NA	TRBJ2-1	TRBD2	TGTGCCAGCAGTTTTAGGCTAGCGGGAGTGGGTGAGCAGTTCTTC	CASSFRLAGVGEQFF
TRBV19	NA	TRBJ2-3	NA	TGTGCCAGTAGGAACAACGGGGGCGGGAGCGGCAACAGGGATACGCAGTATTTT	CASRNNGGGSGNRDTQYF
TRBV4-3	NA	TRBJ2-3	TRBD2	TGCGCCAGCAGCCAAGAAACGGGGGGGTCTAGCGGGAGTAGAAATACGCAGTATTTT	CASSQETGGSSGSRNTQYF
TRBV28	NA	TRBJ1-2	NA	TGTGCCAGCAGTTTCACATTGGACGGACTTAACTATGGCTACACCTTC	CASSFTLDGLNYGYTF
TRBV5-4	NA	TRBJ1-3	NA	TGTGCCAGCAGCTTAGGGGTTGGCGGAAACACCATATATTTT	CASSLGVGGNTIYF
TRBV6-5	NA	TRBJ2-1	NA	TGTGCCAGCAGTTATCAGTTGTCCTCCTACAATGAGCAGTTCTTC	CASSYQLSSYNEQFF
TRBV28	NA	TRBJ1-1	TRBD1	TGTGCCAGCAGTCCTCGGACAGGGAAGGGCACTGAAGCTTTCTTT	CASSPRTGKGTEAFF
TRBV7-3	NA	TRBJ2-1	TRBD1	TGTGCCAGCAGCTTAAATGGGGACAGTGACAATGAGCAGTTCTTC	CASSLNGDSDNEQFF
TRBV5-1	NA	TRBJ2-1	TRBD2	TGCGCCAGCAGCAGCACCGGGACTAGCACCTACAATGAGCAGTTCTTC	CASSSTGTSTYNEQFF
TRBV28	NA	TRBJ1-4	NA	TGTGCCAGCAGCCCTTATGACGGTACAGCTAATGAAAAACTGTTTTTT	CASSPYDGTANEKLFF
TRBV5-4	NA	TRBJ1-1	NA	TGTGCCAGCAGCTTGCGACAGGTGGGTTTCTTT	CASSLRQVGFF
TRBV5-1	NA	TRBJ2-2	NA	TGCGCCAGCAGCTTGGGGCGGGGACAGACTTGGAGCACCGGGGAGCTGTTTTTT	CASSLGRGQTWSTGELFF
TRBV19	NA	TRBJ2-1	TRBD1	TGTGCCATCGGGGGACAGGGGGCCGATGAGCAGTTCTTC	CAIGGQGADEQFF
TRBV4-2	NA	TRBJ1-6	TRBD1	TGTGCCAGCAGCCAAGGCCTTGGGACAGCCCAGCCTAATTCACCCCTCCACTTT	CASSQGLGTAQPNSPLHF
TRBV28	NA	TRBJ2-1	NA	TGTGCCAGCAGCCCTCTCAATGAGCAGTTCTTC	CASSPLNEQFF
TRBV27	NA	TRBJ1-2	NA	TGTGCCAGCGGAAACGGGGGTAGCTATGGCTACACCTTC	CASGNGGSYGYTF
TRBV18	NA	TRBJ2-3	TRBD2	TGTGCCAGCTCACCACGCGTCCTAGCGGGATCGGGTGTTAGCACAGATACGCAGTATTTT	CASSPRVLAGSGVSTDTQYF
TRBV2	NA	TRBJ2-3	NA	TGTGCCAGCGGAGGACTATTGGTGGGTTCGGATACGCAGTATTTT	CASGGLLVGSDTQYF
TRBV5-4	NA	TRBJ2-3	TRBD2	TGTGCCAGCAGCTTACGGGAGGGGCCAGATACGCAGTATTTT	CASSLREGPDTQYF
TRBV2	once	TRBJ1-5	NA	TGTGCCAGCAGTCCTTGGACAGCTCGCAATCAGCCCCAGCATTTT	CASSPWTARNQPQHF
TRBV19	NA	TRBJ2-1	TRBD2	TGTGCCAGTTATAACGGGGGGTCCTACAATGAGCAGTTCTTC	CASYNGGSYNEQFF
TRBV4-1	NA	TRBJ2-7	NA	TGCGCCAGCAGCCCAGGACTATTTAGCTCCTACGAGCAGTACTTC	CASSPGLFSSYEQYF
TRBV6-2/TRBV6-3	NA	TRBJ2-7	TRBD2	TGTGCCAGCAGTGCGGGAGAGTACGTCGAGCAGTACTTC	CASSAGEYVEQYF
TRBV9	NA	TRBJ2-1	NA	TGTGCCAGCACCTTAGGGACTTTAAGCTCCTACAATGAGCAGTTCTTC	CASTLGTLSSYNEQFF
TRBV24-1	NA	TRBJ2-5	TRBD1	TGTGCCACCAGTGATTGGGGGGACAGGGGGCAAGAGACCCAGTACTTC	CATSDWGDRGQETQYF
TRBV19	NA	TRBJ2-1	TRBD2	TGTGCCAGTAAATCCGGGACTAGCACCGACTCCTACAATGAGCAGTTCTTC	CASKSGTSTDSYNEQFF
TRBV7-3	NA	TRBJ2-7	TRBD1	TGTGCCAGCAGCCCTGGGACAGGTTACCTCTACGAGCAGTACTTC	CASSPGTGYLYEQYF
TRBV7-9	NA	TRBJ1-2	NA	TGTGCCAGCAGCCATGGGACAACTGGCTACACCTTC	CASSHGTTGYTF
TRBV30	NA	TRBJ1-6	NA	TGTGCCTGGAGTACCTTGACAGGCTATAATTCACCCCTCCACTTT	CAWSTLTGYNSPLHF
TRBV5-4	NA	TRBJ2-1	NA	TGTGCCAGCAGCTTGGCCATCGGGAATGAGCAGTTCTTC	CASSLAIGNEQFF
TRBV7-6	NA	TRBJ2-1	NA	TGTGCCAGCAGCTTAGAGGCAGGCTTCAGCTCCTACAATGAGCAGTTCTTC	CASSLEAGFSSYNEQFF